The 23 T cell receptor beta chains given below trace back to one sample, sequenced in a study of naive and memory T cell subsets. Overall study results and limits: A few larger clonotypes appeared in naive repertoires, especially CD8, possibly memory cells re-expressing CD45RA.

The beta constant-region primer was an equimolar mix of two oligonucleotides covering TRBC1 and TRBC2. Ligated cDNA was amplified by four rounds of PCR with nested alpha and beta constant-region primers and SP2. One entry per CDR3 protein, called by TCRdb with MiXCR from the UMI-ligation and nested PCR reads. The sample has roughly 150,000 distinct CDR3 sequences; approximately 18% are singletons. Antigens for these TCRs are unknown. Material for sequencing was naive CD8+ T cells from blood. These receptors came from a human donor in good health.

This clonotype has only a few counts. J is TRBJ2-3 and V is TRBV12-3 or TRBV12-4; no reliable D call. Trimming removed 3 bases from V and 0 bases from J, with 13 bases in between. This CDR3 has 16 residues. CDR3 sequence reads: CASSFISPISTDTQYF. CDR3 sequence (DNA): TGTGCCAGCAGTTTTATTAGCCCCATAAGCACAGATACGCAGTATTTT.

The CDR3 here is CASSYRLAGSSYNEQFF. The CDR3 region has the DNA TGTGCCAGCAGTTACAGACTAGCGGGGAGCTCCTACAATGAGCAGTTCTTC. The chain links TRBV6-5 to TRBJ2-1; 11 bases line up with TRBD2. V lost 2 bases and J lost 0; bases outside the gene matches: 3. CDR1 MNHEY and CDR2 SVGAGI come from the germline V gene. The CDR3 covers 17 residues.

There are a few counts of this clonotype. The chain carries TRBV2 and TRBJ2-3, with 8 bases fitting TRBD2. The CDR3 length is 16 residues. CDR1 SNHLY and CDR2 FYNNEI come from the germline V gene. V shed 5 bases and J 0 bases; nucleotides not matched to a gene: 7. This CDR3 is CASSSLQRESTDTQYF. DNA of the CDR3: TGTGCCAGCAGTTCTCTACAGCGGGAGAGCACAGATACGCAGTATTTT. The full variable domain, rest sourced from reference TRBV2 and TRBJ2-3, is EPEVTQTPSHQVTQMGQEVILRCVPISNHLYFYWYRQILGQKVEFLVSFYNNEISEKSEIFDDQFSVERPDGSNFTLKIRSTKLEDSAMYFCASSSLQRESTDTQYFGPGTRLTVL.

This clonotype came up a few times. J is TRBJ2-3 and V is TRBV15; D perhaps matches TRBD1 (6 bases). CDR1 LNHNV and CDR2 YYDKDF come from the germline V gene (reference sequence). V lost 0 bases, J lost 5 bases, and 15 bases lay in between. There are 16 residues in the CDR3. CDR3 DNA: TGTGCCACCAGCAGAGAACAGGGTCCAACCAAAGATACGCAGTATTTT. Residues: CATSREQGPTKDTQYF.

This chain connects TRBV5-1 to TRBJ2-6, with a tentative D call TRBD2 (5 bases). CDR3 length: 19 amino acids. V was cut by 1 base and J by 1 base, with 18 bases left in between. Germline-derived CDR1 and CDR2 are SGHRS and YFSETQ. The CDR3 DNA reads as TGCGCCAGCAGCTTGTCCGGGGTCTTCGTGCCTTCTGGGGCCAACGTCCTGACTTTC. Translation gives CASSLSGVFVPSGANVLTF.

The chain recombines TRBV4-1 with TRBJ2-7, with D unresolved. Per germline, CDR1 MGHRA and CDR2 YSYEKL. The CDR3 spans 13 residues. Trimming shortened V by 2 bases and J by 3 bases, and 8 bases separated the two germline ends. Here the CDR3 DNA reads TGCGCCAGCAGCCAACAAAGGGACTACGAGCAGTACTTC. This sequence encodes CASSQQRDYEQYF.

This sequence joins TRBV6-6 and TRBJ1-4; D is possibly TRBD1 (5 bases). V was trimmed by 10 bases and J by 8 bases, leaving 11 bases between them. CDR3 length equals 11 residues. Germline V CDR1 and CDR2: MNHNY, SVGAGI (reference sequence). The CDR3 sequence is CANGDREKLFF. The DNA for the CDR3 is TGTGCCAACGGGGACCGCGAAAAACTGTTTTTT.

This clonotype appeared a few times. The rearrangement uses TRBV27 and TRBJ1-1, with D uncertain. Trimming took off 2 bases at V and 6 bases at J, with 10 bases between the two ends. The CDR3 contains 13 residues. The germline gives CDR1 MNHEY, CDR2 SMNVEV (reference sequence). CDR3 coding DNA: TGTGCCAGCAGTTTAGTGCAGAGAGCTGAAGCTTTCTTT. Translation: CASSLVQRAEAFF.

Only a few counts were recorded for this clonotype. The rearrangement joins TRBV24-1 to TRBJ1-1; D unclear. Per the germline V gene, CDR1 is KGHDR and CDR2 is SFDVKD. This CDR3 contains 13 residues. V was clipped by 5 bases and J by 3 bases, with 9 bases between them. CDR3 coding DNA: TGTGCCACCAGTGGTGCAGGTGACACTGAAGCTTTCTTT. It translates to CATSGAGDTEAFF.

This clonotype was seen a handful of times. V is TRBV24-1 and J is TRBJ1-2; D is unresolved. The germline V and J ends were trimmed by 6 bases and 1 base, with 8 bases remaining between them. CDR1 KGHDR and CDR2 SFDVKD come from the germline V gene. This CDR3 is 13 amino acids long. The chain's CDR3 is CATSPGDNYGYTF. For the CDR3, the DNA is TGTGCCACCAGTCCGGGCGATAACTATGGCTACACCTTC.

This clonotype was counted many times. This rearrangement joins TRBV29-1 to TRBJ2-7; 8 nucleotides agree with TRBD2. V lost 6 bases and J lost 3; bases outside the gene matches: 7. Germline V CDR1 and CDR2: SQVTM, ANQGSEA. The CDR3 runs 13 residues. The CDR3 region has the DNA TGCAGCGTCATAAGCGGGAGCGGCTACGAGCAGTACTTC. Its translation: CSVISGSGYEQYF.

This clonotype was recorded at least ten times. J is TRBJ2-1 and V is TRBV28, with 10 bases aligning to TRBD2. The germline gives CDR1 MDHEN, CDR2 SYDVKM. CDR3 length: 15 amino acids. Trimming removed 3 bases from V and 4 bases from J; junction bases left unmatched: 3. This CDR3 is CASSFGLAVYNEQFF. CDR3 sequence (DNA): TGTGCCAGCAGTTTTGGACTAGCGGTGTACAATGAGCAGTTCTTC.

Only a few counts were recorded for this clonotype. This chain uses TRBV18 with TRBJ2-2, with D possibly being TRBD1 (5 bases). Trimming stripped 6 bases from V and 3 bases from J, with 11 bases between. The CDR3 length is 14 residues. Germline V gene lookup returns CDR1 KGHSH and CDR2 LQKENI. The CDR3 nucleotides are TGTGCCAGCTCCCCAGACAGATACACCGGGGAGCTGTTTTTT. Amino acid sequence: CASSPDRYTGELFF.

This clonotype was found many times. The chain uses TRBV7-9 and TRBJ1-1; 7 nucleotides agree with TRBD1. The CDR3 spans 16 residues. The J segment lost 3 bases and the V segment lost 1 base, leaving 8 bases of the junction unmatched. Germline CDR1 SEHNR, CDR2 FQNEAQ (reference sequence). CDR3 in DNA: TGTGCCAGCAGCTTAGTGCCAGGGGGTGTGGACACTGAAGCTTTCTTT. Protein sequence: CASSLVPGGVDTEAFF.

This clonotype occurred a few times. The chain uses TRBV20-1 and TRBJ1-4; 9 nucleotides match TRBD1. CDR1 and CDR2 (germline): DFQATT, SNEGSKA (reference sequence). The CDR3 runs 13 residues. V was clipped by 8 bases and J by 7 bases; unmatched bases: 8. This CDR3 reads CSTLTGGPEKLFF. In nucleotides, the CDR3 is TGCAGTACCCTAACAGGGGGCCCTGAAAAACTGTTTTTT.

This clonotype has only a few counts. This sequence joins TRBV6-5 and TRBJ2-3; 10 bases agree with TRBD1. This CDR3 region has 16 residues. The J segment lost 3 bases and the V segment lost 2 bases, leaving 5 bases of the junction unmatched. Germline V CDR1 and CDR2: MNHEY, SVGAGI. This chain's CDR3 is CASSYPTDRGTDTQYF. DNA for the CDR3: TGTGCCAGCAGTTACCCCACGGACAGGGGGACAGATACGCAGTATTTT.

The rearrangement uses TRBV6-5 and TRBJ2-7; perhaps TRBD1 as D (5 bases). V was clipped by 4 bases and J by 3 bases, with 13 bases between them. The CDR3 sequence is 14 residues long. CDR1 is MNHEY, CDR2 SVGAGI, per germline. The CDR3 DNA reads TGTGCCAGCAGTTTATCGACAGCCGGCTACGAGCAGTACTTC. This translates into CASSLSTAGYEQYF.

This clonotype was observed a few times. This chain links TRBV5-1 with TRBJ1-1; 11 bases line up with TRBD1. The CDR3 is 15 amino acids. Germline values: CDR1 SGHRS, CDR2 YFSETQ. The J segment lost 4 bases and the V segment lost 1 base, leaving 3 bases of the junction unmatched. CDR3 region: CASSLSGQGGTEAFF. In nucleotides, the CDR3 is TGCGCCAGCAGCTTGTCGGGACAGGGGGGCACTGAAGCTTTCTTT.

The chain carries TRBV6-1 and TRBJ1-1; D is unclear. V was trimmed by 1 base and J by 1 base, leaving 4 bases between them. The germline CDR1 and CDR2 sequences are MNHNS and SASEGT. The CDR3 contains 13 residues. The DNA of the CDR3 is TGTGCCAGCAGTGAAGTAGCGAACACTGAAGCTTTCTTT. Translated: CASSEVANTEAFF.

This rearrangement joins TRBV7-6 to TRBJ2-7, with TRBD2 matching 7 bases. J lost 5 bases, V lost 1 base, and 8 bases had no gene match. The germline V gene encodes CDR1 SGHVS and CDR2 FNYEAQ. This CDR3 region has 15 residues. The CDR3 loop is CASSLVGRGYDEQYF. The CDR3 DNA sequence: TGTGCCAGCAGCTTAGTCGGGCGGGGGTACGACGAGCAGTACTTC.

This clonotype was recorded a few times. The rearrangement links TRBV2 to TRBJ1-5; D gene ambiguous. The V end was cut by 3 bases, the J end by 3 bases, with 6 bases between. CDR1 and CDR2 from the germline V gene are SNHLY and FYNNEI. This CDR3 is 13 amino acids long. CDR3 region: CASSDSSNQPQHF. CDR3 DNA sequence: TGTGCCAGCAGTGACAGTTCCAATCAGCCCCAGCATTTT.

This chain connects TRBV28 to TRBJ2-7; maybe TRBD1 (5 bases). CDR3 length: 16 residues. CDR1 is MDHEN, CDR2 SYDVKM, per germline. Trimming took off 3 bases at V and 4 bases at J, with 19 bases between the two ends. The CDR3 region is CASSLPTDYGPYEQYF. CDR3 sequence (DNA): TGTGCCAGCAGTTTGCCGACAGATTACGGGCCTTACGAGCAGTACTTC.

In this sample, this clonotype turned up many times. The rearrangement uses TRBV28 and TRBJ1-5; 7 nucleotides match TRBD1. The CDR3 has 14 amino acids. V lost 8 bases and J lost 7; bases outside the gene matches: 11. Germline V gene lookup returns CDR1 MDHEN and CDR2 SYDVKM. The CDR3 region has the DNA TGTGCCAGCGCGAGGGACAGCTCCTGGCAGCCCCAGCATTTT. It codes for CASARDSSWQPQHF.